The entry below describes one T cell receptor (beta chain). What it binds is unknown. This entry is derived from a study of CXCR4 blockade with PD-1 therapy in pancreatic cancer. Whole-study findings and limits: Survival did not correlate with tumor clonality, which averaged about 0.14 versus 0.054.

The assay was immunoSEQ multiplex PCR, and TCRdb's table has in-frame clones only and misses some. The data show approximately 18,000 clones, 72% seen once. Germline-derived CDR1 and CDR2 are SGHNT and YENEEA. Trimming took 3 bases from V and 9 from J; bases not matched to a gene: 14. The CDR3 loop spans 18 amino acids. These archived tumors were resected from patients never given neoadjuvant therapy beforehand. The chain joins TRBV11-3 to TRBJ2-1; 13 bases are a match to TRBD2. This TCR came from a human donor with pancreatic ductal adenocarcinoma. Sequenced sample: tumor tissue. In nucleotides, the CDR3 is TGTGCCAGCAGCTTGGGGGGAGCCGGACTAGCGGGAGAAAGTGAGCAGTTCTTC. This encodes CASSLGGAGLAGESEQFF.